This T cell receptor (beta chain) was recovered during a study of PD-1 blockade in classical Hodgkin lymphoma. Study-level findings and limits: The baseline diversity of complete responders showed similarity to that of newly diagnosed patients.

J was trimmed by 8 bases and V by 5 bases; bases with no gene match: 5. Germline V CDR1 and CDR2: MNHNY, SVGAGI (reference sequence). The CDR3 runs 12 residues. Comments on this clone: Its antigen is undetermined.

Exposure to brentuximab vedotin varied, and each patient had relapsed following autologous stem cell transplantation. This table comes from immunoSEQ multiplex PCR, and its TCRdb copy is limited to in-frame clones, with some not included. The sample shows approximately 26,000 clones, 70% of them seen only once. The sample was peripheral blood mononuclear cells (PBMCs), taken before the second cycle of nivolumab. The clonotype originates from a human donor with classical Hodgkin lymphoma. The chain combines TRBV6-6 with TRBJ1-1, with 7 positions matching TRBD1. DNA for the CDR3: TGTGCCAGCAGTACGACAGGGTACGAAGCTTTCTTT. The encoded protein is CASSTTGYEAFF.